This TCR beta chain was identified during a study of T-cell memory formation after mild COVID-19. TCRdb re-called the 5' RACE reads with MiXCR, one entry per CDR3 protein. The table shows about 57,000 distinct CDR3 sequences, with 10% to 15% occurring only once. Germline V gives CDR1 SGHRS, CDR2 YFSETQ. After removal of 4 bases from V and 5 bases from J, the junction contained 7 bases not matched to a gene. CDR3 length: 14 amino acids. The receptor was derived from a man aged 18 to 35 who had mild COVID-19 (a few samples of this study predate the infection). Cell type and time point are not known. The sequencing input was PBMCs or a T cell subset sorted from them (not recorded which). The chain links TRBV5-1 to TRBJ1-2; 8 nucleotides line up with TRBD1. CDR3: CASSTETGEYGYTF. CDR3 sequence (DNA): TGCGCCAGCAGCACAGAGACAGGGGAGTATGGCTACACCTTC.